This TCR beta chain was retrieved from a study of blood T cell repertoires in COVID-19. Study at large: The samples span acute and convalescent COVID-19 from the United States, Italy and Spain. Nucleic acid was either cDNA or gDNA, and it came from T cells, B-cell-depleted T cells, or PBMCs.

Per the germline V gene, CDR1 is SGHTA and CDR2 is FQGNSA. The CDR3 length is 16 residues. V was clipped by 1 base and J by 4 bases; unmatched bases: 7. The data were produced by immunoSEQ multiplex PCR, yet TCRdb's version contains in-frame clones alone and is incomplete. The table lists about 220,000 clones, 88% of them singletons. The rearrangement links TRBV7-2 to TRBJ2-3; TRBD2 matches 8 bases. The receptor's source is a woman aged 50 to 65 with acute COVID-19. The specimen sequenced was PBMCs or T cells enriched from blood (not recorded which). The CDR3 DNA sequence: TGTGCCAGCAGCTTAGTGGGTAGCGGGACCCCAGATACGCAGTATTTT. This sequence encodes CASSLVGSGTPDTQYF.